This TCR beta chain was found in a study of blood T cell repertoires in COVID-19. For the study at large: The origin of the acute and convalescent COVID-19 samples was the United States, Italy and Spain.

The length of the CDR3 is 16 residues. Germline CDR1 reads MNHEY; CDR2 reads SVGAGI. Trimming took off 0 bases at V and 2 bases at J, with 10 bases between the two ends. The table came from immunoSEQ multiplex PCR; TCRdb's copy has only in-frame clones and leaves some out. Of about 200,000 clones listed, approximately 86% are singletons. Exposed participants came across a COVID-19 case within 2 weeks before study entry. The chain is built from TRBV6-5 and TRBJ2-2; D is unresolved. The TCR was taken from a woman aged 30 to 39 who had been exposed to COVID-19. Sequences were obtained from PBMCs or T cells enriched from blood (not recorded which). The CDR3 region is CASSYSVPENTGELFF. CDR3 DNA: TGTGCCAGCAGTTACTCAGTTCCAGAAAACACCGGGGAGCTGTTTTTT.